This entry lists 17 T cell receptor beta chains sequenced from one sample in a study of early T cells in non-severe SARS-CoV-2 infection. TCRdb reanalysed the 5' RACE reads using MiXCR and keeps one entry per CDR3 protein. This table has tens of thousands of distinct CDR3 sequences, about 9.3% appearing once. Material: whole blood. The receptors were gathered from an adult who was a healthcare worker with PCR-confirmed SARS-CoV-2 infection or an uninfected control (not recorded which).

This clonotype turned up a few times. In this CDR3 the conserved last residue, phenylalanine or tryptophan, is missing, so a read error is likely. The chain recombines TRBV27 with TRBJ2-3; D not resolved. From germline, CDR1 is MNHEY and CDR2 SMNVEV (reference sequence). The CDR3 runs to 13 residues. The germline V and J ends were trimmed by 3 bases and 0 bases, with 4 bases remaining between them. In DNA, the CDR3 is TGTGCCAGCAGTTTGTCTAGCACAGATACGCAGTATCTT. This sequence encodes CASSLSSTDTQYL.

This clonotype was seen repeatedly, ten times or more. V gene TRBV20-1 combines with J gene TRBJ2-4; 15 bases align to TRBD2. The CDR3 has 18 amino acids. With 3 bases clipped from V and 0 bases from J, the junction kept 6 bases outside the gene matches. CDR1 and CDR2 from the germline V gene are DFQATT and SNEGSKA (reference sequence). CDR3 loop: CSASGTSGGKIAKNIQYF. CDR3 sequence (DNA): TGCAGTGCTAGTGGGACTAGCGGGGGGAAGATAGCCAAAAACATTCAGTACTTC.

In its sample, this clonotype was seen a few times. CDR3: CSAPDRVANEKLFF. DNA for the CDR3: TGCAGTGCTCCTGACAGGGTTGCTAATGAAAAACTGTTTTTT. The V and J genes are TRBV20-1 and TRBJ1-4, with 7 bases fitting TRBD1. CDR3 size: 14 residues. In germline, CDR1 is DFQATT, CDR2 SNEGSKA (reference sequence). The V gene end was trimmed by 5 bases and the J gene end by 3 bases; junction bases not matched to a gene: 6.

This clonotype was seen many times. The chain links TRBV6-5 to TRBJ2-1; TRBD2 matches at 10 bases. The CDR3 contains 16 residues. Trimming cost V 0 bases and J 8 bases; bases outside gene matches: 7. Germline V gene data show CDR1 as MNHEY and CDR2 as SVGAGI. This CDR3 reads CASSYSGAGGQDEQFF. The CDR3 DNA reads TGTGCCAGCAGTTACTCAGGAGCGGGGGGGCAGGATGAGCAGTTCTTC.

Many counts were recorded for this clonotype. This chain uses TRBV7-2 with TRBJ2-3, with 7 bases identical to TRBD1. CDR1 is SGHTA and CDR2 is FQGNSA in the germline V gene. V lost 4 bases to trimming and J lost 0 bases; unmatched junction nucleotides: 4. The CDR3 spans 15 residues. CDR3 coding DNA: TGTGCCAGCAGCTCGACAGGGATTAGCACAGATACGCAGTATTTT. This sequence encodes CASSSTGISTDTQYF.

This clonotype was recorded a few times. The V gene is TRBV12-3 or TRBV12-4, the J gene TRBJ2-3; TRBD2 agrees at 11 bases. The CDR3 has 16 amino acids. Losses at the gene ends were 4 bases for V and 2 bases for J; bases not matched to a gene: 5. This CDR3 is CASSSLAGGYTDTQYF. In nucleotides, the CDR3 is TGTGCCAGCAGTTCCCTAGCGGGGGGCTACACAGATACGCAGTATTTT.

This clonotype was picked up many times. The V gene is TRBV5-1, the J gene TRBJ2-5; 9 bases fit TRBD1. Germline-derived CDR1 and CDR2 are SGHRS and YFSETQ. This CDR3 has 14 residues. The trim removed 0 bases at V and 5 bases at J, leaving 2 bases unmatched. The CDR3 protein is CASSLGGQGETQYF. The CDR3 DNA follows: TGCGCCAGCAGCTTGGGCGGACAGGGGGAGACCCAGTACTTC.

This clonotype was seen more than once but under ten times. This chain joins TRBV5-6 and TRBJ1-3; 9 positions agree with TRBD1. This CDR3 has 15 residues. V trimming: 2 bases; J trimming: 8 bases; junction bases outside the gene matches: 8. Germline V CDR1 and CDR2: SGHDT, YYEEEE. The CDR3 loop is CASSLGTGSRDTIYF. For the CDR3, the DNA is TGTGCCAGCAGCTTAGGGACAGGGAGTCGGGACACCATATATTTT.

As concerns this clonotype: A clone one base away is much larger, so this may be a read error. The chain uses TRBV3-2 and TRBJ2-1; the DNA was not compared with TRBD2, the D call given in the table. TRBV3-2 is a recognized pseudogene. The CDR3 has 18 amino acids. Here the CDR3 reads CATPPELAGESSYNEQFF. In DNA form, the CDR3 reads TGTGCCACCCCTCCCGAACTAGCGGGGGAGAGCTCCTACAATGAGCAGTTCTTC.

Ten or more counts support this clonotype. V gene TRBV12-3 or TRBV12-4 combines with J gene TRBJ1-2; D unclear. The CDR3 runs 12 residues. Trimming cost V 1 base and J 6 bases, with 6 bases left between them. CDR3 DNA sequence: TGTGCCAGCAGTTTAGGGCCGAATGGCTACACCTTC. Encoded protein: CASSLGPNGYTF.

This clonotype showed up just a few times. The J gene is TRBJ2-1, the V gene TRBV29-1; weak D call: TRBD2 (6 bases). V was trimmed by 7 bases and J by 3 bases, leaving 10 bases between them. This CDR3 has 12 amino acids. Germline loops: CDR1 SQVTM, CDR2 ANQGSEA. The CDR3 DNA reads as TGCAGCGCAAGGGACTTCTACAATGAGCAGTTCTTC. Translating gives CSARDFYNEQFF.

This clonotype was seen only a few times. The V gene is TRBV7-2, the J gene TRBJ1-3, with D unclear. Germline V gene sequence: CDR1 SGHTA, CDR2 FQGNSA. The CDR3 is 15 amino acids. V lost 4 bases and J lost 7, with 17 bases in between. DNA for the CDR3: TGTGCCAGCAGCTCAGACTTTGGGGTCCGGAACACCATATATTTT. Amino acid sequence: CASSSDFGVRNTIYF. The full variable domain, its missing parts supplied by reference TRBV7-2 and TRBJ1-3, is GAGVSQSPSNKVTEKGKDVELRCDPISGHTALYWYRQSLGQGLEFLIYFQGNSAPDKSGLPSDRFSAERTGGSVSTLTIQRTQQEDSAVYLCASSSDFGVRNTIYFGEGSWLTVV.

This clonotype was seen ten or more times. The chain joins TRBV2 to TRBJ2-1; tentatively, D is TRBD1 (5 bases). Trimming stripped 7 bases from V and 9 bases from J, with 22 bases between. CDR1 and CDR2 from the germline V gene are SNHLY and FYNNEI. The CDR3 length is 15 residues. CDR3 loop: CASTLGVQPASEQFF. CDR3 bases: TGTGCCAGCACCCTAGGGGTACAGCCAGCCAGTGAGCAGTTCTTC.

This clonotype was seen only a few times. V is TRBV10-3 and J is TRBJ1-3; D is perhaps TRBD1 (6 bases). Trimming took off 9 bases at V and 0 bases at J, with 15 bases between the two ends. Germline V CDR1 and CDR2: ENHRY, SYGVKD. This CDR3 has 15 residues. CDR3 sequence (DNA): TGTGCCATACGCTCCCGGGGGCCCTCTGGAAACACCATATATTTT. Translating it yields CAIRSRGPSGNTIYF.

Points on this clonotype: Because the CDR3's place on the DNA is in doubt, the DNA is left out and the CDR3 is given as listed by TCRdb. The rearrangement joins TRBV6-2 or TRBV6-3 to TRBJ2-1; the listed D gene, TRBD2, was not tested against the DNA. Germline CDR1 reads MNHEY; CDR2 reads SVGEGT. From its first to its last residue, the CDR3 has 16 amino acids. CDR3 loop: CASSSSTSGGHNEQFF.

This clonotype was detected many times. The gene calls are TRBV29-1 and TRBJ2-1; 8 nucleotides agree with TRBD2. CDR3 length: 15 amino acids. V shed 4 bases, J shed 0 bases, and the junction held 5 bases outside the gene matches. Germline CDR1 reads SQVTM; CDR2 reads ANQGSEA. CDR3 sequence (DNA): TGCAGCGTTGGATTAGCGGGGACCTCCTACAATGAGCAGTTCTTC. As protein: CSVGLAGTSYNEQFF.

This clonotype came up many times. This chain connects TRBV20-1 to TRBJ2-5; TRBD2 aligns across 8 bases. This CDR3 spans 15 amino acids. Germline lookup yields CDR1 DFQATT and CDR2 SNEGSKA (reference sequence). With 3 bases clipped from V and 5 bases from J, the junction kept 11 bases outside the gene matches. The CDR3 coding sequence is TGCAGTGCTAGCGCAGGGTTGGGACTAGGGGAGACCCAGTACTTC. Its translation: CSASAGLGLGETQYF.